The 20 T cell receptor beta chains reported below all come from one sample, sequenced in a study of blood T cell repertoires in COVID-19. Sequencing used immunoSEQ multiplex PCR; TCRdb keeps in-frame clones, though not all of them. In the table there are approximately 250,000 clones, about 91% of which are singletons. The sequenced sample was PBMCs or T cells enriched from blood (not recorded which). The receptors were gathered from a man in his forties or fifties who had been exposed to COVID-19.

The genes are TRBV11-2 and TRBJ2-7; unclear D gene. The CDR3 length is 14 residues. V lost 1 base and J 1 base, leaving 8 bases between the germline ends. CDR1 and CDR2 from the germline V gene are SGHAT and FQNNGV. The CDR3 DNA follows: TGTGCCAGCAGCTTAGGGCAGGTTTCCTACGAGCAGTACTTC. It is translated as CASSLGQVSYEQYF.

The chain uses TRBV3-1 (or the pseudogene TRBV3-2) and TRBJ1-1; maybe TRBD1 (5 bases). The CDR3 is 15 residues long. The germline V gene encodes CDR1 LGHDT and CDR2 YNNKEL (reference sequence). V was cut by 0 bases and J by 3 bases, with 11 bases left in between. The CDR3 sequence is CASSQDRGVYTEAFF. CDR3 coding DNA: TGTGCCAGCAGCCAAGACCGGGGGGTCTACACTGAAGCTTTCTTT.

The chain joins TRBV27 to TRBJ2-7; 7 bases are a match to TRBD1. Germline V gene lookup returns CDR1 MNHEY and CDR2 SMNVEV (reference sequence). V trimming: 5 bases; J trimming: 5 bases; junction bases outside the gene matches: 12. The CDR3 spans 15 residues. For the CDR3, the DNA is TGTGCCAGCAGTCCCACGCGACAGGGTAGCAACGAGCAGTACTTC. Residues: CASSPTRQGSNEQYF.

J is TRBJ2-7 and V is TRBV13; 13 bases agree with TRBD2. Germline V gives CDR1 PRHDT, CDR2 FYEKMQ (reference sequence). The CDR3 has 15 residues. Trimming removed 5 bases from V and 2 bases from J; junction bases left unmatched: 3. CDR3: CASSPGLAGAYEQYF. CDR3 coding DNA: TGTGCCAGCAGCCCCGGACTAGCGGGAGCCTACGAGCAGTACTTC.

V usage is TRBV5-1 and J usage is TRBJ2-1, with D possibly TRBD1 on 6 matching bases. The CDR3 sequence is 12 residues long. With 5 bases removed from V and 4 bases from J, the gap between germline ends came to 7 bases. Germline CDR1 and CDR2: SGHRS and YFSETQ. CDR3 sequence: CASRQGYNEQFF. The CDR3 DNA is TGCGCCAGCAGACAGGGTTACAATGAGCAGTTCTTC.

This chain links TRBV7-9 with TRBJ1-5; 7 nucleotides align to TRBD1. CDR1 and CDR2 from the germline V gene are SEHNR and FQNEAQ (reference sequence). This CDR3 is built from 14 residues. Germline trimming cut 5 bases from V and 7 bases from J; bases unmatched to any gene: 8. CDR3 residues: CASSARQGHQPQHF. As DNA, the CDR3 is TGTGCCAGCAGCGCCCGACAGGGCCACCAGCCCCAGCATTTT.

In its sample, this clone was seen a few times. The rearrangement joins TRBV27 to TRBJ1-2, with D perhaps TRBD1 (5 bases). Between the trimmed V and J ends, which lost 8 bases and 8 bases, there was a span of 15 bases. Germline-derived CDR1 and CDR2 are MNHEY and SMNVEV (reference sequence). This CDR3 spans 12 amino acids. The CDR3 is CASGPGGTGYTF. In nucleotides, the CDR3 is TGTGCCAGCGGGCCGGGCGGGACGGGCTACACCTTC.

This chain links TRBV24-1 with TRBJ1-6; TRBD1 is a possible D gene (5 bases). Germline CDR1 KGHDR, CDR2 SFDVKD. Trimming left V 2 bases short and J 6 bases short, with 13 bases between. The CDR3 length is 16 residues. CDR3 bases: TGTGCCACCAGTGATTCCGCGGGGGGTCTTAATTCACCCCTCCACTTT. Protein sequence: CATSDSAGGLNSPLHF.

The chain links TRBV7-9 to TRBJ1-5; 7 bases match TRBD1. Germline-derived CDR1 and CDR2 are SEHNR and FQNEAQ (reference sequence). The CDR3 is 16 residues long. V trimming: 7 bases; J trimming: 0 bases; junction bases outside the gene matches: 9. CDR3 loop: CASTKEGAYSNQPQHF. The DNA for the CDR3 is TGTGCCAGCACCAAAGAGGGGGCCTATAGCAATCAGCCCCAGCATTTT.

The gene calls are TRBV28 and TRBJ2-7; D remains ambiguous. This CDR3 is 12 amino acids long. V gave up 3 bases and J gave up 6 bases, with 9 bases separating them. In germline, CDR1 is MDHEN, CDR2 SYDVKM. The CDR3 DNA reads TGTGCCAGCAGTTTTATCCAGGCCGAGCAGTACTTC. It codes for CASSFIQAEQYF.

The rearrangement uses TRBV4-1 and TRBJ1-6; no clear D. The length of the CDR3 is 15 residues. Germline V gene lookup returns CDR1 MGHRA and CDR2 YSYEKL. Trimming took 0 bases from V and 7 from J, leaving 10 bases between them. CDR3 in DNA: TGCGCCAGCAGCCAAGAGTATTCCGTAAATTCACCCCTCCACTTT. Protein product: CASSQEYSVNSPLHF.

The table lists this clone with a few counts. The V call is TRBV7-9, the J call TRBJ2-7; a possible D gene is TRBD1 (5 bases). The CDR3 contains 14 residues. Germline V gene sequence: CDR1 SEHNR, CDR2 FQNEAQ (reference sequence). The V gene lost 5 bases and the J gene lost 7 bases, with 18 bases spanning the gap. The CDR3 DNA is TGTGCCAGCAGCCTCGTAGACAGTCCCAAGGAGCAGTACTTC. Amino acid sequence: CASSLVDSPKEQYF. Full variable domain (outside the CDR3, taken from reference TRBV7-9 and TRBJ2-7): DTGVSQNPRHKITKRGQNVTFRCDPISEHNRLYWYRQTLGQGPEFLTYFQNEAQLEKSRLLSDRFSAERPKGSFSTLEIQRTEQGDSAMYLCASSLVDSPKEQYFGPGTRLTVT.

The V gene is TRBV12-3 or TRBV12-4, the J gene TRBJ2-5; 9 nucleotides align to TRBD2. The CDR3 totals 13 residues. V shed 7 bases and J 3 bases; nucleotides not matched to a gene: 3. CDR3: CASTIAGEETQYF. The DNA of the CDR3 is TGTGCCAGCACCATAGCGGGGGAAGAGACCCAGTACTTC.

The gene calls are TRBV11-2 and TRBJ2-3, with 10 bases identical to TRBD2. The V segment lost 2 bases and the J segment 4 bases; nucleotides outside the gene matches: 3. CDR3 size: 15 residues. Germline V CDR1 and CDR2: SGHAT, FQNNGV. CDR3 nucleotide sequence: TGTGCCAGCAGCTTAAGCGGGAGGGACTCAGATACGCAGTATTTT. Residues: CASSLSGRDSDTQYF.

The genes are TRBV12-3 or TRBV12-4 and TRBJ2-7, with D tentatively TRBD1 (5 bases). V was pared by 6 bases and J by 2 bases, with 11 bases between. The length of the CDR3 is 13 residues. The chain's CDR3 is CASSLDRAYEQYF. Here the CDR3 DNA reads TGTGCCAGCAGCCTAGACAGAGCCTACGAGCAGTACTTC.

The rearrangement links TRBV4-3 to TRBJ2-3, with D perhaps matching TRBD2 (6 bases). The CDR3 runs to 15 residues. Germline lookup yields CDR1 LGHNA and CDR2 YSLEER. V was pared by 2 bases and J by 1 base, with 10 bases between. The CDR3 DNA follows: TGCGCCAGCAGCCAAATACAGCGGGGCACAGATACGCAGTATTTT. It translates to CASSQIQRGTDTQYF.

This chain links TRBV7-9 with TRBJ2-1; 13 bases map to TRBD2. Germline V gene data show CDR1 as SEHNR and CDR2 as FQNEAQ (reference sequence). J lost 7 bases, V lost 4 bases, and 4 bases had no gene match. The CDR3 runs to 15 residues. The CDR3: CASSWTSGSQNEQFF. CDR3 nucleotides: TGTGCCAGCAGCTGGACTAGCGGGAGTCAGAATGAGCAGTTCTTC.

The V and J genes are TRBV19 and TRBJ1-4; D is uncertain. Between the trimmed V and J ends, which lost 3 bases and 8 bases, there was a span of 10 bases. Germline loops: CDR1 LNHDA, CDR2 SQIVND (reference sequence). CDR3 size: 13 residues. CDR3 nucleotides: TGTGCCAGTAGTATCGGCAGGTCCGAAAAACTGTTTTTT. Protein sequence: CASSIGRSEKLFF.

This rearrangement joins TRBV28 to TRBJ2-1, with D unclear. The CDR3 sequence is 14 residues long. V lost 3 bases, J lost 5 bases, and 11 bases lay in between. CDR1 is MDHEN, CDR2 SYDVKM, per germline. The CDR3 region has the DNA TGTGCCAGCAGTTTGTTTGGCAGAAACAATGAGCAGTTCTTC. The encoded protein is CASSLFGRNNEQFF.

The V call is TRBV19, the J call TRBJ2-7, with 7 bases that match TRBD2. Germline CDR1 is LNHDA and CDR2 is SQIVND (reference sequence). The CDR3 extends over 15 amino acids. The V and J ends lost 6 bases and 0 bases, in that order; junction bases with no gene match: 8. The CDR3 DNA reads as TGTGCCAGTAGGGATTCGGCGGGGGTCTCCTACGAGCAGTACTTC. This encodes CASRDSAGVSYEQYF.